The clone carrying this T cell receptor (beta chain) was counted between two and nine times. Its antigen is unknown. This CDR3 contains 10 residues. Germline CDR1 and CDR2: DFQATT and SNEGSKA (reference sequence). Trimming took 3 bases from V and 5 from J, leaving 3 bases between them. Individuals with alopecia areata gave both lesional scalp punch biopsies and peripheral blood for collection. Sequencing templates came from extracted RNA that was reverse transcribed into cDNA. Method: immunoSEQ multiplex PCR; TCRdb's copy keeps in-frame clones and lacks some. This repertoire shows fewer than 100,000 clones, roughly 47% found once; its top ten account for 0.79%. The data derive from a study of CD8+ T cells in alopecia areata. Study in general: Treatment comprised oral tofacitinib, 5 to 10 mg twice daily, in treated patients. Whole-study findings and limits: Normal-skin resident alphabeta T cells also appear among scalp sample sequences.

This clonotype was obtained from a human donor with alopecia areata. The specimen was CD4+ T cells sorted from blood. This chain joins TRBV20-1 and TRBJ2-3; D unclear. As DNA, the CDR3 is TGCAGTGCTAGTAGAGATACGCAGTATTTT. This translates into CSASRDTQYF.